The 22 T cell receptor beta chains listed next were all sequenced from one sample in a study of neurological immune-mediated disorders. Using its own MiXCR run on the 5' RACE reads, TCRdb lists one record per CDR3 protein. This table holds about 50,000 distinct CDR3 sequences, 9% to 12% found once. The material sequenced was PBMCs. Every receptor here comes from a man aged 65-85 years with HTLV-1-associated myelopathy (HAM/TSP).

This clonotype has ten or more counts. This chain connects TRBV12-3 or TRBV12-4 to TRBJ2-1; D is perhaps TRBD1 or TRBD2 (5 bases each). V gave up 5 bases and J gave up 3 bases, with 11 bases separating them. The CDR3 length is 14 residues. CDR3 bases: TGTGCCAGCAGTCCCGGGACCAACTACAATGAGCAGTTCTTC. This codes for CASSPGTNYNEQFF.

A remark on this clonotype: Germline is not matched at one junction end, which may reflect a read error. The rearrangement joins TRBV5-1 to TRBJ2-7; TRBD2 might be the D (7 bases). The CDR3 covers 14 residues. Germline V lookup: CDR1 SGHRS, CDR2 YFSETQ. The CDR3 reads CANSAQGGGYEQYF. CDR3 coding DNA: TGCGCCAACAGCGCCCAGGGAGGGGGCTACGAGCAGTACTTC.

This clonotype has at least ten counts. The CDR3 nucleotides are TGTGCCAGCAGCTCCCAGCCCCGCAGGGGAAACACTGAAGCTTTCTTT. Its translation: CASSSQPRRGNTEAFF. The chain has TRBV7-2 and TRBJ1-1; weak D call: TRBD1 (6 bases). V was pared by 4 bases and J by 2 bases, with 17 bases between. CDR3 length: 16 residues. Per the germline V gene, CDR1 is SGHTA and CDR2 is FQGNSA.

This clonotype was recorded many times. The CDR3 sequence is CASSFNSNQPQHF. The CDR3 nucleotides are TGTGCCAGCAGTTTCAATAGCAATCAGCCCCAGCATTTT. The chain joins TRBV12-3 or TRBV12-4 to TRBJ1-5; no clear D. V was pared by 3 bases and J by 0 bases, with 3 bases between. This CDR3 region has 13 residues.

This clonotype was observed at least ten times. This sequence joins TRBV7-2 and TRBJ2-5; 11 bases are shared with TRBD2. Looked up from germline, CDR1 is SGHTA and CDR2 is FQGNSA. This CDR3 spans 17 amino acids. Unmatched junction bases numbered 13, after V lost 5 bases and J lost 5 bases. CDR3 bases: TGTGCCAGCAGCCCCCACTCCCTAGCGGGAGGTTTTGAGACCCAGTACTTC. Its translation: CASSPHSLAGGFETQYF.

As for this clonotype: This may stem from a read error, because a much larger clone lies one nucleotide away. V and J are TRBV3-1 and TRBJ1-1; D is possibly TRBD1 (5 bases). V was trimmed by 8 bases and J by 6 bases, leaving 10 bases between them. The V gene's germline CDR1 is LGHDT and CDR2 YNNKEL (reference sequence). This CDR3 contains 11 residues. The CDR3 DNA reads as TGTGCCAGCGCCAGCAGGGCTGAAGCTTTCTTT. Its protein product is CASASRAEAFF.

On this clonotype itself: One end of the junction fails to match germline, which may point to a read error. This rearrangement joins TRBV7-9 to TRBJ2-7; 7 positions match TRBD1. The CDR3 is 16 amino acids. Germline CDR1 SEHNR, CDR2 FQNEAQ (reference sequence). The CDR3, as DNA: TGTGTCAGCAGCTTAGGGGTAGGGACAGCCTCCTACGAGCAGTACTTC. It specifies CVSSLGVGTASYEQYF.

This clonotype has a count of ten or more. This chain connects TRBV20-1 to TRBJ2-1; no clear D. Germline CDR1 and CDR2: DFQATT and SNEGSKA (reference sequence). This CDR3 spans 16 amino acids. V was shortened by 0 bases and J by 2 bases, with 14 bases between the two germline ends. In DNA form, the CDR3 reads TGCAGTGCTAGAGATCCGGGCTACACCCCCTACAATGAGCAGTTCTTC. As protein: CSARDPGYTPYNEQFF.

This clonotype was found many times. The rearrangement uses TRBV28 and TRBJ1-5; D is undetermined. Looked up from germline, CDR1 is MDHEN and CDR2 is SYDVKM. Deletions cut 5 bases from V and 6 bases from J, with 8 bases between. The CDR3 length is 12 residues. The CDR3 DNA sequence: TGTGCCAGCAGTGATAATATTCAGCCCCAGCATTTT. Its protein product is CASSDNIQPQHF. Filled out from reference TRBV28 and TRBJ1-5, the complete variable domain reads DVKVTQSSRYLVKRTGEKVFLECVQDMDHENMFWYRQDPGLGLRLIYFSYDVKMKEKGDIPEGYSVSREKKERFSLILESASTNQTSMYLCASSDNIQPQHFGDGTRLSIL.

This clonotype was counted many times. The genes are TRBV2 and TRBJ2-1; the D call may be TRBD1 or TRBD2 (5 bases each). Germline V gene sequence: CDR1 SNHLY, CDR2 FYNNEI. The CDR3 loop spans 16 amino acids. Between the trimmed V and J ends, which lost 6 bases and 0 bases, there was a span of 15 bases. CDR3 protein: CASRADAGSSYNEQFF. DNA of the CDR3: TGTGCCAGCAGAGCCGACGCAGGGAGCTCCTACAATGAGCAGTTCTTC. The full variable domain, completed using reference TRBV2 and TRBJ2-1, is EPEVTQTPSHQVTQMGQEVILRCVPISNHLYFYWYRQILGQKVEFLVSFYNNEISEKSEIFDDQFSVERPDGSNFTLKIRSTKLEDSAMYFCASRADAGSSYNEQFFGPGTRLTVL.

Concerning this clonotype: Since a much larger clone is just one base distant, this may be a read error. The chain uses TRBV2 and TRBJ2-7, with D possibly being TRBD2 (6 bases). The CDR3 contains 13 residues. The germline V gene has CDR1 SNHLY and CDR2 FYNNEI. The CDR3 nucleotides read TGTGCCAGCAGTGTAGGGAGGCTCTACGAGCAGTGCTTC. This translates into CASSVGRLYEQCF.

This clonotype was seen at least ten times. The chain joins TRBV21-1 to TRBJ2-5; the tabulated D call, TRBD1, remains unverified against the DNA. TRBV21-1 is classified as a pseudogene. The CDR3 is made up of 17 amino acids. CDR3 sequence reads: CASSNTPAGQGQETQYF. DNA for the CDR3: TGTGCCAGCAGCAATACCCCCGCGGGACAGGGCCAAGAGACCCAGTACTTC.

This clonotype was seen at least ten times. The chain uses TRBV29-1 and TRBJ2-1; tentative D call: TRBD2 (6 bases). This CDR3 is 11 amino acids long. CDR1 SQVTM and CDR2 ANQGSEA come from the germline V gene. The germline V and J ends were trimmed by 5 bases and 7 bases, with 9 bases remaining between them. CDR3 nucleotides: TGCAGCGTTTTTGGGGGGAATGAGCAGTTCTTC. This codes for CSVFGGNEQFF.

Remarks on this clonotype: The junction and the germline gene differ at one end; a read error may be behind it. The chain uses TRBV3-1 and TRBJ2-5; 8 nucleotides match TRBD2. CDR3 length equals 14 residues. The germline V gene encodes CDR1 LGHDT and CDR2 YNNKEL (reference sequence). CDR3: CASSLRRQRENQYF. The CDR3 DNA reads TGTGCCAGCAGCCTGAGGAGGCAGCGGGAGAACCAGTACTTC.

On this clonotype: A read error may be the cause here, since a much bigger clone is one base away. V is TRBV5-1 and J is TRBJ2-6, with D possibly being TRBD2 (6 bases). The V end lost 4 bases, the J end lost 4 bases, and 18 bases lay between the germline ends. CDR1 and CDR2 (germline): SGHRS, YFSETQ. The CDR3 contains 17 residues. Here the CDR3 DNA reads TGCGCCAGCAGCCCACAGAAAGGGGAGGCCGGGGCCAACGTCCTGACTTTC. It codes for CASSPQKGEAGANVLTF.

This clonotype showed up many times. CDR3 protein: CASSQEGGTYNEQFF. CDR3 sequence (DNA): TGCGCCAGCAGCCAAGAAGGGGGGACCTACAATGAGCAGTTCTTC. The chain joins TRBV4-3 to TRBJ2-1, with D perhaps being TRBD1 or TRBD2 (6 bases each). Deletions cut 0 bases from V and 2 bases from J, with 8 bases between. The CDR3 is 15 residues long. Germline V gives CDR1 LGHNA, CDR2 YSLEER.

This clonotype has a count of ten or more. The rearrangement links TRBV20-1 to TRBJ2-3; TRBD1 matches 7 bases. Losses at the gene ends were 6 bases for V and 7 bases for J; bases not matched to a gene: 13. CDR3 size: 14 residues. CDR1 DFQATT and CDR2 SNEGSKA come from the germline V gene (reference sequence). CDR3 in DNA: TGCAGTGCAAGCAGGGCAGGGGGATCATATACGCAGTATTTT. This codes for CSASRAGGSYTQYF.

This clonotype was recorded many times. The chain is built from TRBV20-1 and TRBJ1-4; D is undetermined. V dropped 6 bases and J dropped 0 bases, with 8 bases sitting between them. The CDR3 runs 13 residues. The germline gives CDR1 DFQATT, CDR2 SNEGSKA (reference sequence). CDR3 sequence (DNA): TGCAGTGCCCTGCGGGCAACTAATGAAAAACTGTTTTTT. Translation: CSALRATNEKLFF.

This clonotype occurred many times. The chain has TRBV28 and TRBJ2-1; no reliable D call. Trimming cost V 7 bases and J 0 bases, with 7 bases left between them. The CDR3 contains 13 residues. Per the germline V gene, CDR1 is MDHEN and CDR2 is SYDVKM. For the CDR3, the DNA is TGTGCCAGCACCCGGCCCTCCTACAATGAGCAGTTCTTC. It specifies CASTRPSYNEQFF. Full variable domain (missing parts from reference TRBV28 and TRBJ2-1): DVKVTQSSRYLVKRTGEKVFLECVQDMDHENMFWYRQDPGLGLRLIYFSYDVKMKEKGDIPEGYSVSREKKERFSLILESASTNQTSMYLCASTRPSYNEQFFGPGTRLTVL.

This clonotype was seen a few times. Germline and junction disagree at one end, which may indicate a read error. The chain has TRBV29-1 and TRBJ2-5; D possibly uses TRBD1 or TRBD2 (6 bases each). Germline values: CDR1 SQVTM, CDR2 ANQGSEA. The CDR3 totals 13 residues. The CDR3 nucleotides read TGCAGCGTTGAAAGGGGGGCCGCAGAGATCCAGTACTTC. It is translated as CSVERGAAEIQYF.

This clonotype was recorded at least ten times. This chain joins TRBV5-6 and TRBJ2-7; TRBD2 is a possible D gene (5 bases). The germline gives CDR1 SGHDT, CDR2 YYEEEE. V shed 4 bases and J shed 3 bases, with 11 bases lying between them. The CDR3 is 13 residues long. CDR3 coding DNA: TGTGCCAGCAGCCCGCGGGTCTTCTACGAGCAGTACTTC. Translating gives CASSPRVFYEQYF.

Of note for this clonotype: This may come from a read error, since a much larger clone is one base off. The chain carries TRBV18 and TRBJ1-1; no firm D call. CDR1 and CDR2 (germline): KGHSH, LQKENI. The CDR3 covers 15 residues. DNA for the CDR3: TGTACCAGCTCACCCACCCGGGTCGGGAACACTGAAGCTTTCTTT. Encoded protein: CTSSPTRVGNTEAFF.